This T cell receptor (beta chain) comes out of a study of blood T cell repertoires in COVID-19. Looking at the study overall: There were acute and convalescent COVID-19 samples, and they came from the United States, Italy and Spain. The cDNA or gDNA used as material had been derived from T cells, B-cell-depleted T cells, or PBMCs.

Here immunoSEQ multiplex PCR was the method, and the copy in TCRdb shows in-frame clones only, minus some. The sample lists about 73,000 clones; more than 65% were seen once. Germline loops: CDR1 SGHNT, CDR2 YYREEE (reference sequence). The length of the CDR3 is 16 residues. Trimming cost V 6 bases and J 6 bases, with 24 bases left between them. The material sequenced was peripheral blood. This clonotype originated in a human donor in a cohort sampled during active COVID-19. V gene TRBV5-4 combines with J gene TRBJ1-1, with unresolved D. This chain's CDR3 is CASNRLNDGWLSEAFF. Written as DNA, the CDR3 is TGTGCCAGCAACCGACTAAACGACGGTTGGCTCTCTGAAGCTTTCTTT.